This TCR beta chain was found in a study of shared clonotypes between healthy human individuals. Deletions cut 0 bases from V and 7 bases from J, with 14 bases between. This CDR3 is built from 15 residues. Germline CDR1 reads SGDLS; CDR2 reads YYNGEE. Sequencing was at deep level. 250 to 300 ng DNA, tens of thousands of T cell genomes, went into unsorted PBMC replicate PCRs. Generated by immunoSEQ multiplex PCR, the TCRdb table keeps only in-frame clones and is missing some. The sample carries hundreds of thousands of clones, roughly 72% recorded once. Material for sequencing was PBMCs. The sequence derives from a woman aged 40 to 50 in good health. Some clones in this sample may be carry-over from other donors' samples. J is TRBJ2-1 and V is TRBV9, with no clear D. CDR3 sequence (DNA): TGTGCCAGCAGCGTAGTCGGCCGTCCGGTGAATGAGCAGTTCTTC. Protein sequence: CASSVVGRPVNEQFF.